This T cell receptor beta chain stems from a study of cytomegalovirus exposure and HLA in healthy donors. Findings and caveats of the study: A later analysis found common viral pathogens apparently linked to several of the most significant clusters. After further analysis at a later stage, 17,000 or so TCR beta sequences were associated with HLA alleles at 0.05 false discovery rate.

The CDR3 sequence is 16 residues long. Per the germline V gene, CDR1 is SGHTA and CDR2 is FQGNSA. Both 60 Vbeta primers and 13 Jbeta primers went into the PCR. As processed by the authors: Among the unique TCR beta chains that a later analysis counted, about 81 million in all, around 11 million were shared. Generated by immunoSEQ multiplex PCR, the TCRdb table keeps only in-frame clones and is missing some. The V and J calls and clone size come from that table; D and trimming were worked out from the DNA. The sample lists about 98,000 clones; 81% were seen once. For this clone: Its matching antigen is unknown. A read error may produce the germline difference seen at one junction end.

The sequenced sample consisted of PBMCs. The chain joins TRBV7-2 to TRBJ2-5; 9 nucleotides line up with TRBD2. The receptor comes from a man aged 35-49 years in good health and CMV-seronegative. The CDR3 DNA sequence: TGTGCCAGCAGCTTAGTTTCGCGGGGGGGCCAAAAGACCCAGTACTTC. Its translation: CASSLVSRGGQKTQYF.